The sequence of this T cell receptor beta chain was determined in a study of blood T cell repertoires in COVID-19. Study-wide context: Acute-phase and convalescent COVID-19 samples originated in the United States, Italy and Spain. Sample material is recorded as cDNA or gDNA derived from T cells, B-cell-depleted T cells, or PBMCs.

This CDR3 region has 13 residues. V gave up 6 bases and J gave up 4 bases; unmatched junction bases: 4. CDR1 MNHEY and CDR2 SMNVEV come from the germline V gene (reference sequence). As originally analysed: Counts of nucleated cells, estimated from reference gene primer amplification, were obtained. Sequencing was performed with immunoSEQ multiplex PCR; in TCRdb, only in-frame clones are kept and a portion is missing. D and trimming come from the DNA, and the V and J calls and clone size come from that table. The sample yields about 100,000 clones, about 85% seen once. The receptor was isolated from a human donor in a cohort sampled during active COVID-19. The source material was peripheral blood. V gene TRBV27 combines with J gene TRBJ2-7; 9 nucleotides match TRBD2. The CDR3 DNA reads TGTGCCAGCAGGCGGGAGGGCCTATACGAGCAGTACTTC. Amino acids: CASRREGLYEQYF.